This TCR beta chain stems from a study of T cells in Graves' hyperthyroidism and ophthalmopathy. This clonotype was seen repeatedly, ten times or more. Patients were excluded because of uncontrolled infection, other autoimmune disease, pregnancy or lactation. It was 10 ml of fresh peripheral blood that supplied the PBMCs. RNA transcripts served as the template for amplifying TCR beta CDR3 regions. The HTBI primer set drove a first-round RT-PCR of the TCR CDR3. TCRdb reanalysed the multiplex PCR reads using MiXCR and keeps one entry per CDR3 protein. Of over 400,000 distinct CDR3 sequences in the sample, roughly 14% were seen once. Looked up from germline, CDR1 is MNHNS and CDR2 is SASEGT. V was cut by 5 bases and J by 0 bases, with 14 bases left in between. The length of the CDR3 is 16 residues.

The chain uses TRBV6-1 and TRBJ1-5, with D possibly TRBD1 on 6 matching bases. This TCR came from a man younger than 35 with Graves' ophthalmopathy. The sample was blood. The CDR3 sequence: CASSPRQGPSNQPQHF. The CDR3 coding sequence is TGTGCCAGCAGTCCAAGGCAGGGGCCTAGCAATCAGCCCCAGCATTTT.